What follows are 22 T cell receptor beta chains derived from one specimen sequenced in a study of blood T cell repertoires in COVID-19. Clones were sequenced by immunoSEQ multiplex PCR, and TCRdb holds only the in-frame ones, with some missing. Of around 150,000 clones listed, approximately 83% are singletons. Sequencing used peripheral blood. The receptors were gathered from a man aged 60-69 years with acute or convalescent COVID-19.

This clone was picked up one time. The rearrangement links TRBV5-8 to TRBJ2-7; 8 bases fit TRBD2. V shed 5 bases, J shed 3 bases, and the junction held 10 bases outside the gene matches. The CDR3 loop spans 15 amino acids. Germline assignment: CDR1 SGHTS and CDR2 YDEGEE. The DNA for the CDR3 is TGTGCCAGCAGGAGTAGCGGGGCCCGTGGCTACGAGCAGTACTTC. Its translation: CASRSSGARGYEQYF.

The genes are TRBV9 and TRBJ1-3; D unclear. The CDR3 contains 16 residues. Trimming took 0 bases from V and 2 from J, leaving 12 bases between them. Per the germline V gene, CDR1 is SGDLS and CDR2 is YYNGEE. DNA for the CDR3: TGTGCCAGCAGCGTAGTTGGGTATGGGCCTGGAAACACCATATATTTT. This encodes CASSVVGYGPGNTIYF.

The V and J genes are TRBV5-1 and TRBJ2-1; 7 nucleotides line up with TRBD1. CDR1 and CDR2 (germline): SGHRS, YFSETQ. V lost 0 bases and J lost 3; bases outside the gene matches: 6. The CDR3 is made up of 16 amino acids. The CDR3 here is CASSLGGTDVYNEQFF. CDR3 nucleotides: TGCGCCAGCAGCTTGGGGGGGACAGATGTCTACAATGAGCAGTTCTTC. Together with reference TRBV5-1 and TRBJ2-1, the CDR3 gives the full variable domain: KAGVTQTPRYLIKTRGQQVTLSCSPISGHRSVSWYQQTPGQGLQFLFEYFSETQRNKGNFPGRFSGRQFSNSRSEMNVSTLELGDSALYLCASSLGGTDVYNEQFFGPGTRLTVL.

This sequence joins TRBV11-2 and TRBJ2-1, with TRBD2 identical over 8 bases. This CDR3 is 15 amino acids long. Germline V gene lookup returns CDR1 SGHAT and CDR2 FQNNGV. The V and J ends lost 3 bases and 12 bases, in that order; junction bases with no gene match: 13. The CDR3 sequence: CASSFGLVVGTRQFF. The DNA for the CDR3 is TGTGCCAGCAGCTTTGGACTAGTGGTGGGGACTAGGCAGTTCTTC. The whole variable domain, remainder taken from reference TRBV11-2 and TRBJ2-1, is EAGVAQSPRYKIIEKRQSVAFWCNPISGHATLYWYQQILGQGPKLLIQFQNNGVVDDSQLPKDRFSAERLKGVDSTLKIQPAKLEDSAVYLCASSFGLVVGTRQFFGPGTRLTVL.

V usage is TRBV9 and J usage is TRBJ1-2, with 10 bases fitting TRBD1. CDR3 length: 14 residues. Germline-derived CDR1 and CDR2 are SGDLS and YYNGEE. V gave up 4 bases and J gave up 7 bases; unmatched junction bases: 7. For the CDR3, the DNA is TGTGCCAGCAGCAACGACAGGGGGCATTTTGGCTACACCTTC. As protein: CASSNDRGHFGYTF.

V gene TRBV30 combines with J gene TRBJ1-3; D possibly corresponds to TRBD1 (5 bases). CDR1 and CDR2 from the germline V gene are GTSNPN and SVGIG (reference sequence). This CDR3 spans 16 amino acids. Between the trimmed V and J ends, which lost 5 bases and 0 bases, there was a span of 17 bases. The CDR3 is CAWGGLGRLSGNTIYF. Here the CDR3 DNA reads TGTGCCTGGGGGGGACTGGGGAGGCTCTCTGGAAACACCATATATTTT.

The genes are TRBV7-9 and TRBJ2-3; 8 nucleotides align to TRBD1. Losses at the gene ends were 3 bases for V and 2 bases for J; bases not matched to a gene: 4. Germline-derived CDR1 and CDR2 are SEHNR and FQNEAQ (reference sequence). The CDR3 runs to 15 residues. CDR3 amino acids: CASSFDRGVTDTQYF. The CDR3 coding sequence is TGTGCCAGCAGCTTCGACAGGGGAGTCACAGATACGCAGTATTTT.

The chain links TRBV2 to TRBJ2-2, with 9 positions matching TRBD1. V lost 5 bases to trimming and J lost 6 bases; unmatched junction nucleotides: 10. CDR3 length: 16 amino acids. The germline V gene encodes CDR1 SNHLY and CDR2 FYNNEI. CDR3 loop: CASSYRPGTGSGELFF. The CDR3 region has the DNA TGTGCCAGCAGTTACCGTCCCGGGACAGGGTCCGGGGAGCTGTTTTTT.

J is TRBJ1-1 and V is TRBV28; no definite D call. The germline CDR1 and CDR2 sequences are MDHEN and SYDVKM. CDR3 length: 13 amino acids. The V and J ends lost 7 bases and 5 bases respectively, with 14 bases between them. CDR3 amino acids: CASKYLAGTEAFF. The DNA of the CDR3 is TGTGCCAGCAAGTATCTCGCCGGGACTGAAGCTTTCTTT.

The CDR3, as DNA: TGCGCCAGCAGCCCACTGGGGCAGGGGTTTACAAAACTGTTTTTT. Protein: CASSPLGQGFTKLFF. The gene calls are TRBV5-1 and TRBJ1-4, with a weak D call TRBD1 (6 bases). V was cut by 4 bases and J by 10 bases, with 20 bases left in between. Germline V gene data show CDR1 as SGHRS and CDR2 as YFSETQ. The length of the CDR3 is 15 residues.

This rearrangement joins TRBV30 to TRBJ1-5; 10 positions match TRBD1. CDR1 and CDR2 from the germline V gene are GTSNPN and SVGIG (reference sequence). This CDR3 is built from 16 residues. V lost 1 base and J lost 3; bases outside the gene matches: 6. DNA of the CDR3: TGTGCCTGGAGTGAAGGACAGGGGGGACTCAATCAGCCCCAGCATTTT. Protein product: CAWSEGQGGLNQPQHF.

This sequence joins TRBV9 and TRBJ1-1; TRBD1 agrees at 9 bases. V trimming: 4 bases; J trimming: 5 bases; junction bases outside the gene matches: 9. The length of the CDR3 is 15 residues. CDR1 is SGDLS and CDR2 is YYNGEE in the germline V gene. CDR3 amino acids: CASSPQDRGRTEAFF. CDR3 in DNA: TGTGCCAGCAGCCCCCAGGACAGGGGACGAACTGAAGCTTTCTTT.

The chain joins TRBV20-1 to TRBJ2-7; D may be TRBD2 (6 bases). The germline CDR1 and CDR2 sequences are DFQATT and SNEGSKA (reference sequence). This CDR3 is built from 11 residues. V was cut by 5 bases and J by 6 bases, with 11 bases left in between. The CDR3 DNA reads as TGCAGTGCTCCCTTGGGGGGCGAGCAGTACTTC. Its translation: CSAPLGGEQYF.

The J gene is TRBJ1-2, the V gene TRBV29-1; D is unclear. V was cut by 0 bases and J by 4 bases, with 12 bases left in between. Per the germline V gene, CDR1 is SQVTM and CDR2 is ANQGSEA. This CDR3 has 14 residues. The CDR3, as DNA: TGCAGCGTTGAAGAGTTCAAACCCGGCTATGGCTACACCTTC. It codes for CSVEEFKPGYGYTF.

The V call is TRBV7-3, the J call TRBJ2-5; 8 positions agree with TRBD2. CDR1 and CDR2 (germline): SGHTA, FQGTGA. Unmatched junction bases numbered 3, after V lost 2 bases and J lost 4 bases. This CDR3 contains 14 residues. As DNA, the CDR3 is TGTGCCAGCAGCTTAGCGGGAGGCGGAGAGACCCAGTACTTC. Residues: CASSLAGGGETQYF.

Only one count was recorded for this clone. The chain carries TRBV7-3 and TRBJ1-2; tentatively, D is TRBD1 (5 bases). The CDR3 length is 14 residues. The germline V gene encodes CDR1 SGHTA and CDR2 FQGTGA. V shed 2 bases and J shed 5 bases, with 12 bases lying between them. The CDR3, as DNA: TGTGCCAGCAGCTTAGGGGGACTGAATTATGGCTACACCTTC. Protein product: CASSLGGLNYGYTF.

The chain uses TRBV7-3 and TRBJ2-1; unclear D gene. V lost 5 bases, J lost 4 bases, and 9 bases lay in between. This CDR3 spans 13 amino acids. The germline gives CDR1 SGHTA, CDR2 FQGTGA. CDR3: CASSRDNYNEQFF. The CDR3 DNA follows: TGTGCCAGCAGCAGAGACAATTACAATGAGCAGTTCTTC.

The V call is TRBV3-1 (or the pseudogene TRBV3-2), the J call TRBJ2-2; TRBD2 is a possible D gene (6 bases). This CDR3 is 17 amino acids long. V dropped 0 bases and J dropped 5 bases, with 16 bases sitting between them. Germline V gene data show CDR1 as LGHDT and CDR2 as YNNKEL (reference sequence). The CDR3 is CASSQESLTGATGELFF. The DNA of the CDR3 is TGTGCCAGCAGCCAAGAATCGCTTACGGGAGCGACCGGGGAGCTGTTTTTT.

This clone was seen just once. The chain is built from TRBV3-1 (or the pseudogene TRBV3-2) and TRBJ1-1; D gene unclear. The V gene's germline CDR1 is LGHDT and CDR2 YNNKEL (reference sequence). Trimming removed 0 bases at V and 8 bases at J, with 13 bases between. CDR3 length: 14 amino acids. The CDR3 DNA reads TGTGCCAGCAGCCAAGAAGGATCAGGAACCGAAGCTTTCTTT. Residues: CASSQEGSGTEAFF.

This chain links TRBV30 with TRBJ2-2; TRBD1 matches 9 bases. The CDR3 totals 16 residues. Unmatched junction bases numbered 10, after V lost 3 bases and J lost 5 bases. Germline V gene lookup returns CDR1 GTSNPN and CDR2 SVGIG (reference sequence). The CDR3 is CAWSLINRGRTGELFF. DNA for the CDR3: TGTGCCTGGAGCCTCATTAACAGGGGGCGGACCGGGGAGCTGTTTTTT.

The V and J genes are TRBV19 and TRBJ2-2, with a tentative D call TRBD1 (5 bases). Germline loops: CDR1 LNHDA, CDR2 SQIVND (reference sequence). This CDR3 has 14 amino acids. Trimming removed 4 bases at V and 1 base at J, with 7 bases between. The CDR3 DNA sequence: TGTGCCAGTAGTAAACAGGAGAACACCGGGGAGCTGTTTTTT. It specifies CASSKQENTGELFF.

The chain has TRBV11-3 and TRBJ2-7, with a possible D match to TRBD2 (5 bases). This CDR3 region has 14 residues. CDR1 and CDR2 (germline): SGHNT, YENEEA. V lost 5 bases and J 6 bases, leaving 17 bases between the germline ends. Here the CDR3 DNA reads TGTGCCAGCAGCAACCTGGACTTTCCTTCCGAGCAGTACTTC. Its protein product is CASSNLDFPSEQYF.